The 27 T cell receptor beta chains presented below share a single source sample, sequenced in a study of post-analysis software for immune sequencing data (dated by TCRdb to about 2015). To prepare the library, PCR was applied. These reads were obtained on an Illumina HiSeq 2500. To reduce PCR and sequencing biases, unique molecular identifiers were built into the TCR beta cDNA libraries. The public reads were quality trimmed at Q25 with fastp and then assembled into clones with MiXCR by TCRdb, keeping productive beta chains. Every distinct CDR3 protein forms one entry, paired with its most common genes and DNA. For this sample the table gives roughly 580,000 distinct CDR3 sequences, of which around 44% were detected only once. The top ten clones comprise around 1.7% of the sample. Study-wide findings and limitations: Significantly higher frequencies in patients than in controls were found for about five TRBV segments, including TRBV5-6, TRBV5-1 and TRBV20-1.

Their recognized antigens are unknown. Sequencing was carried out using blood. Every receptor here comes from a girl aged 10 to 17 with multiple sclerosis.

V and J are TRBV5-1 and TRBJ2-3; 7 bases are shared with TRBD1. Germline V gives CDR1 SGHRS, CDR2 YFSETQ. V trimming: 4 bases; J trimming: 0 bases; junction bases outside the gene matches: 11. This CDR3 has 17 amino acids. The CDR3: CASSPGWTGSSTDTQYF. The CDR3 coding sequence is TGCGCCAGCAGCCCAGGATGGACAGGATCTAGCACAGATACGCAGTATTTT.

This clonotype was detected a few times. The rearrangement uses TRBV24-1 and TRBJ2-5, with a possible D match to TRBD1 (6 bases). From germline, CDR1 is KGHDR and CDR2 SFDVKD. The CDR3 consists of 16 residues. V lost 3 bases and J lost 4, with 17 bases in between. CDR3 nucleotides: TGTGCCACCAGTGATCAAACTCCAGGGGATCCAGAGACCCAGTACTTC. It translates to CATSDQTPGDPETQYF.

The J gene is TRBJ1-2, the V gene TRBV19, with D possibly being TRBD1 (6 bases). The CDR3 covers 14 residues. Trimming pared 6 bases from V and 4 bases from J, leaving 15 bases between. The germline CDR1 and CDR2 sequences are LNHDA and SQIVND (reference sequence). CDR3 protein: CASSILLTGYGYTF. CDR3 nucleotides: TGTGCCAGTAGCATCCTTTTGACAGGCTATGGCTACACCTTC. Full variable domain (outside the CDR3, taken from reference TRBV19 and TRBJ1-2): DGGITQSPKYLFRKEGQNVTLSCEQNLNHDAMYWYRQDPGQGLRLIYYSQIVNDFQKGDIAEGYSVSREKKESFPLTVTSAQKNPTAFYLCASSILLTGYGYTFGSGTRLTVV.

The chain employs TRBV7-9 and TRBJ1-1, with a weak D call TRBD1 (6 bases). Trimming cost V 8 bases and J 0 bases, with 19 bases left between them. Germline lookup yields CDR1 SEHNR and CDR2 FQNEAQ (reference sequence). This CDR3 region has 16 residues. CDR3 protein: CASQPGGGDLNTEAFF. CDR3 DNA sequence: TGTGCCAGCCAGCCGGGTGGGGGCGACTTGAACACTGAAGCTTTCTTT.

This chain links TRBV6-5 with TRBJ2-3, with D perhaps TRBD1 or TRBD2 (6 bases each). V dropped 8 bases and J dropped 4 bases, with 16 bases sitting between them. The CDR3 runs 14 residues. Germline CDR1 is MNHEY and CDR2 is SVGAGI. Written as DNA, the CDR3 is TGTGCCAGCGGGGGGCAAACAAACCCAGATACGCAGTATTTT. Translated: CASGGQTNPDTQYF.

This chain links TRBV4-1 with TRBJ1-1, with D possibly matching TRBD1 (5 bases). The V end lost 10 bases, the J end lost 2 bases, and 11 bases lay between the germline ends. This CDR3 is built from 12 residues. CDR1 is MGHRA, CDR2 YSYEKL, per germline. The CDR3 bases are TGCGCCACAGGACAAATCAACACTGAAGCTTTCTTT. Its translation: CATGQINTEAFF.

Comment on this clonotype: With a much larger clone just one base away, this may be a read error. The chain carries TRBV5-5 and TRBJ2-3; D is unresolved. This CDR3 is 12 amino acids long. The V end was cut by 7 bases, the J end by 5 bases, with 11 bases between. The germline gives CDR1 SGHKS, CDR2 YYEKEE (reference sequence). CDR3 residues: CASDSLIDTQYF. Written as DNA, the CDR3 is TGTGCCAGCGATTCACTCATAGATACGCAGTATTTT.

The chain links TRBV20-1 to TRBJ1-5; D ambiguous. The CDR3 covers 13 residues. V lost 7 bases, J lost 3 bases, and 13 bases lay in between. Germline values: CDR1 DFQATT, CDR2 SNEGSKA (reference sequence). The CDR3 spells CSVLGELNQPQHF. The CDR3 coding sequence is TGCAGTGTTCTGGGAGAGCTCAATCAGCCCCAGCATTTT.

The table lists this clonotype with a few counts. V is TRBV5-1 and J is TRBJ1-2, with D possibly TRBD1 on 5 matching bases. CDR3 size: 14 residues. CDR1 is SGHRS and CDR2 is YFSETQ in the germline V gene. The V end lost 4 bases, the J end lost 5 bases, and 15 bases lay between the germline ends. This CDR3 reads CASSPRLGPYGYTF. The DNA of the CDR3 is TGCGCCAGCAGCCCTCGTTTGGGACCTTATGGCTACACCTTC.

There are a few counts of this clonotype. The CDR3 nucleotides are TGTGCCAGCTGCTATTGGGAGGGGGTGAATGAGCAGTTCTTC. It translates to CASCYWEGVNEQFF. The V and J genes are TRBV7-9 and TRBJ2-1, with D possibly matching TRBD2 (7 bases). Between the trimmed V and J ends, which lost 8 bases and 7 bases, there was a span of 18 bases. In germline, CDR1 is SEHNR, CDR2 FQNEAQ (reference sequence). CDR3 length: 14 amino acids.

The chain combines TRBV28 with TRBJ2-5; possible D gene TRBD2, 6 bases. V was shortened by 5 bases and J by 5 bases, with 18 bases between the two germline ends. The germline V gene encodes CDR1 MDHEN and CDR2 SYDVKM. The length of the CDR3 is 15 residues. CDR3 amino acids: CASSGGAGLGETQYF. DNA for the CDR3: TGTGCCAGCAGTGGGGGTGCGGGGTTAGGCGAGACCCAGTACTTC.

The rearrangement joins TRBV6-5 to TRBJ1-2, with D possibly being TRBD1 (5 bases). CDR1 and CDR2 (germline): MNHEY, SVGAGI. Deletions cut 6 bases from V and 3 bases from J, with 20 bases between. This CDR3 contains 16 residues. Here the CDR3 reads CASRDRPGGGDYGYTF. The CDR3 bases are TGTGCCAGCAGAGACCGCCCGGGGGGGGGAGACTATGGCTACACCTTC.

This clonotype came up a few times. The gene calls are TRBV5-1 and TRBJ2-7; 8 bases agree with TRBD1. Germline V gives CDR1 SGHRS, CDR2 YFSETQ. This CDR3 contains 16 residues. V lost 4 bases, J lost 0 bases, and 9 bases stayed unmatched. The CDR3 DNA reads as TGCGCCAGCAGCCGCGGTCCGACAGGGGACTCCTACGAGCAGTACTTC. It translates to CASSRGPTGDSYEQYF.

The V call is TRBV6-6, the J call TRBJ2-1; D is unresolved. The germline V gene has CDR1 MNHNY and CDR2 SVGAGI (reference sequence). This CDR3 is 12 amino acids long. Trimming took 6 bases from V and 9 from J, leaving 12 bases between them. The CDR3 region is CASSLSVSEQFF. CDR3 sequence (DNA): TGTGCCAGCAGCCTTTCGGTATCTGAGCAGTTCTTC.

This clonotype was seen a handful of times. This chain uses TRBV6-1 with TRBJ2-4; D perhaps matches TRBD2 (5 bases). V was cut by 0 bases and J by 8 bases, with 14 bases left in between. Germline V gene data show CDR1 as MNHNS and CDR2 as SASEGT. CDR3 length: 15 amino acids. CDR3 bases: TGTGCCAGCAGTGAAGCTGGAAGGCCGAGGGACATTCAGTACTTC. Protein product: CASSEAGRPRDIQYF.

The chain links TRBV4-1 to TRBJ1-3; TRBD1 is a possible D gene (6 bases). Trimming stripped 1 base from V and 1 base from J, with 17 bases between. There are 18 residues in the CDR3. In germline, CDR1 is MGHRA, CDR2 YSYEKL. The CDR3 region is CASSQVLGRGLSGNTIYF. The CDR3 bases are TGCGCCAGCAGCCAAGTATTAGGTCGGGGGCTATCTGGAAACACCATATATTTT.

This chain joins TRBV5-1 and TRBJ2-4, with TRBD2 matching over 11 bases. The CDR3 loop spans 14 amino acids. The junction had 7 bases not matched to a gene; V was cut back by 6 bases and J by 8 bases. Per the germline V gene, CDR1 is SGHRS and CDR2 is YFSETQ. CDR3 region: CASTRLAGGDIQYF. As DNA, the CDR3 is TGCGCCAGCACCCGGCTAGCGGGAGGAGACATTCAGTACTTC.

V and J are TRBV29-1 and TRBJ2-5; TRBD1 aligns across 8 bases. The J call could be wrong; TRBJ2-7 is a better fit for the DNA end. Per the germline V gene, CDR1 is SQVTM and CDR2 is ANQGSEA. The CDR3 covers 14 residues. CDR3 sequence (DNA): TGCAGCGTTGAAGGGAACAGGGGGACTGACGAGCAGTACTTC. It yields the protein CSVEGNRGTDEQYF.

The chain couples TRBV20-1 to TRBJ2-7, with TRBD1 matching 8 bases. V lost 5 bases to trimming and J lost 7 bases; unmatched junction nucleotides: 19. CDR3 length equals 16 residues. Germline V CDR1 and CDR2: DFQATT, SNEGSKA (reference sequence). The CDR3, as DNA: TGCAGTGCTGAGGACAGGGCGATGGGTGCCCTAGGGGAGCAGTACTTC. Its protein product is CSAEDRAMGALGEQYF.

The genes are TRBV7-6 and TRBJ1-1; 10 bases line up with TRBD1. The V gene end was trimmed by 6 bases and the J gene end by 4 bases; junction bases not matched to a gene: 8. This CDR3 comprises 15 residues. Germline V CDR1 and CDR2: SGHVS, FNYEAQ. The CDR3: CASSSLRDRGTEAFF. The CDR3 coding sequence is TGTGCCAGCAGTTCACTCCGGGACAGGGGCACTGAAGCTTTCTTT.

This chain uses TRBV30 with TRBJ1-5; possible D gene TRBD1, 5 bases. V gave up 0 bases and J gave up 7 bases, with 13 bases separating them. CDR3 length equals 14 residues. Germline CDR1 reads GTSNPN; CDR2 reads SVGIG (reference sequence). CDR3 sequence (DNA): TGTGCCTGGAGTGTTGGGCAGGGATACCAGCCCCAGCATTTT. Encoded protein: CAWSVGQGYQPQHF.

This clonotype was found a few times. The chain employs TRBV7-7 and TRBJ2-1; D is possibly TRBD1 or TRBD2 (5 bases each). Looked up from germline, CDR1 is SSHAT and CDR2 is FNYEAQ (reference sequence). V was shortened by 1 base and J by 6 bases, with 7 bases between the two germline ends. This CDR3 spans 13 amino acids. This CDR3 reads CASSLGDANEQFF. CDR3 nucleotides: TGTGCCAGCAGCTTAGGGGACGCCAATGAGCAGTTCTTC.

V usage is TRBV6-1 and J usage is TRBJ2-4; 8 bases fit TRBD1. The J call may be mistaken, given a closer DNA end match to TRBJ2-7. CDR3 length equals 13 residues. The germline CDR1 and CDR2 sequences are MNHNS and SASEGT. The CDR3 nucleotides are TGTGCCACTCCCGGACAGGGCGTCTACGAGCAGTACTTC. This gives the protein CATPGQGVYEQYF.

The chain has TRBV5-1 and TRBJ2-5; 8 bases fit TRBD1. J lost 1 base, V lost 4 bases, and 6 bases had no gene match. This CDR3 has 15 amino acids. The germline V gene has CDR1 SGHRS and CDR2 YFSETQ. The CDR3 loop reads CASSATTGGQETQYF. The DNA for the CDR3 is TGCGCCAGCAGCGCTACCACAGGGGGCCAAGAGACCCAGTACTTC.

This clonotype was observed a few times. CDR3 DNA sequence: TGTGCCAGCAGCTTGGGGGACAGCCTCTACGAGCAGTACTTC. As protein: CASSLGDSLYEQYF. The chain employs TRBV5-6 and TRBJ2-7; 7 positions agree with TRBD1. V lost 0 bases to trimming and J lost 3 bases; unmatched junction nucleotides: 3. The V gene's germline CDR1 is SGHDT and CDR2 YYEEEE. The CDR3 runs 14 residues. Supplemented by reference TRBV5-6 and TRBJ2-7, the full variable domain reads DAGVTQSPTHLIKTRGQQVTLRCSPKSGHDTVSWYQQALGQGPQFIFQYYEEEERQRGNFPDRFSGHQFPNYSSELNVNALLLGDSALYLCASSLGDSLYEQYFGPGTRLTVT.

The CDR3 sequence is CASSYSRHPGGQLIDYGYTF. The DNA for the CDR3 is TGTGCCAGCAGTTACTCCCGTCACCCAGGGGGACAGCTCATCGATTATGGCTACACCTTC. The chain joins TRBV6-5 to TRBJ1-2; 7 bases map to TRBD1. CDR1 and CDR2 from the germline V gene are MNHEY and SVGAGI. V dropped 0 bases and J dropped 5; count of bases not matched to a gene: 21. The CDR3 has 20 amino acids.

This chain connects TRBV27 to TRBJ2-1, with TRBD2 matching 13 bases. The CDR3 runs to 16 residues. The germline V gene encodes CDR1 MNHEY and CDR2 SMNVEV (reference sequence). Trimming took 5 bases from V and 3 from J; bases not matched to a gene: 4. CDR3 bases: TGTGCCAGCAGTCAACTAGCGGGAGGGGACTACAATGAGCAGTTCTTC. Translating it yields CASSQLAGGDYNEQFF.